The 9 T cell receptor beta chains in this list originate from one sample, sequenced in a study of cytomegalovirus exposure and HLA in healthy donors. Use of 60 Vbeta and 13 Jbeta primers characterized the PCR. This table comes from immunoSEQ multiplex PCR, and its TCRdb copy is limited to in-frame clones, with some not included. The sample has fewer than 100,000 clones; about 80% are singletons. The specimen sequenced was PBMCs. All receptors come from a middle-aged man in good health and CMV-seronegative.

This clone was picked up a small number of times. The rearrangement joins TRBV7-9 to TRBJ2-7; D gene ambiguous. The V end was cut by 5 bases, the J end by 3 bases, with 14 bases between. Per germline, CDR1 SEHNR and CDR2 FQNEAQ (reference sequence). CDR3 length: 14 residues. The CDR3, as DNA: TGTGCCAGCAGCCACGATGTATCCGGCTACGAGCAGTACTTC. This translates into CASSHDVSGYEQYF.

CDR3 bases: TGTGCCAGCAGTGGCAGGGGATGTCAGCCCCAGCATTTT. Translation gives CASSGRGCQPQHF. The rearrangement links TRBV6-8 to TRBJ1-5; possible D gene TRBD1, 6 bases. V lost 5 bases and J 6 bases, leaving 11 bases between the germline ends. CDR3 length: 13 residues. Germline values: CDR1 MNHGY, CDR2 SAAAGT.

This chain joins TRBV7-8 and TRBJ2-7; tentative D call: TRBD1 (6 bases). V lost 7 bases and J lost 3, with 16 bases in between. The CDR3 length is 14 residues. Germline V gives CDR1 SGHVS, CDR2 FQNEAQ. The CDR3: CASIHGRGHYEQYF. The CDR3 coding sequence is TGTGCCAGCATCCACGGCAGGGGTCACTACGAGCAGTACTTC.

The chain uses TRBV27 and TRBJ1-5, with TRBD1 matching 10 bases. This CDR3 region has 14 residues. Germline V CDR1 and CDR2: MNHEY, SMNVEV (reference sequence). V gave up 5 bases and J gave up 5 bases; unmatched junction bases: 3. The chain's CDR3 is CASSPGQGHQPQHF. DNA of the CDR3: TGTGCCAGCAGTCCGGGACAGGGGCATCAGCCCCAGCATTTT.

V is TRBV9 and J is TRBJ2-5; 9 bases match TRBD2. The J call may not be correct, given that the DNA end is closer to TRBJ2-7. This CDR3 spans 14 amino acids. Germline V lookup: CDR1 SGDLS, CDR2 YYNGEE. CDR3 in amino acids: CASSVLAGDYEQYF. The CDR3 coding sequence is TGTGCCAGCAGCGTATTAGCGGGAGACTACGAGCAGTACTTC.

Only one count was recorded for this clone. V is TRBV11-2 and J is TRBJ1-1; the D gene is possibly TRBD1 (5 bases). V lost 2 bases to trimming and J lost 7 bases, with 14 bases between them. This CDR3 contains 14 residues. The germline CDR1 and CDR2 sequences are SGHAT and FQNNGV. The CDR3 sequence is CASSLIRVGGEAFF. CDR3 bases: TGTGCCAGCAGCTTAATTCGTGTGGGGGGTGAAGCTTTCTTT.

This clone is a singleton in its sample. The chain combines TRBV4-2 with TRBJ2-3; 7 bases align to TRBD2. With 0 bases clipped from V and 0 bases from J, the junction kept 6 bases outside the gene matches. Germline loops: CDR1 LGHNA, CDR2 YNFKEQ. The CDR3 has 17 amino acids. In DNA form, the CDR3 reads TGTGCCAGCAGCCAAGATTGGTGGCGGGGGAGCACAGATACGCAGTATTTT. Protein: CASSQDWWRGSTDTQYF.

V usage is TRBV28 and J usage is TRBJ2-7; a weak D match, TRBD2 (5 bases). The CDR3 has 16 amino acids. Germline CDR1 is MDHEN and CDR2 is SYDVKM. Trimming left V 6 bases short and J 0 bases short, with 18 bases between. The CDR3 DNA sequence: TGTGCCAGCAGCTCAACGGGAACGGTGAGCTCCTACGAGCAGTACTTC. Translation gives CASSSTGTVSSYEQYF. The full variable domain, its missing parts supplied by reference TRBV28 and TRBJ2-7, is DVKVTQSSRYLVKRTGEKVFLECVQDMDHENMFWYRQDPGLGLRLIYFSYDVKMKEKGDIPEGYSVSREKKERFSLILESASTNQTSMYLCASSSTGTVSSYEQYFGPGTRLTVT.

The genes are TRBV27 and TRBJ2-1; 15 positions agree with TRBD2. The germline V gene has CDR1 MNHEY and CDR2 SMNVEV (reference sequence). The junction had 9 bases not matched to a gene; V was cut back by 7 bases and J by 2 bases. The CDR3 is 18 residues long. The CDR3 coding sequence is TGTGCCAGCAAAGGACTAGCGGGAGGGCCATCAACCTACAATGAGCAGTTCTTC. The encoded protein is CASKGLAGGPSTYNEQFF.